This T cell receptor beta chain was profiled in a study of T cell changes during pregnancy in multiple sclerosis. This CDR3 contains 17 residues. In germline, CDR1 is LNHDA, CDR2 SQIVND (reference sequence). The V gene end was trimmed by 1 base and the J gene end by 5 bases; junction bases not matched to a gene: 9. The assay was immunoSEQ multiplex PCR, and TCRdb's table has in-frame clones only and misses some. Of 40,000 or so clones in the sample, around 91% were seen once. The chain is built from TRBV19 and TRBJ2-2; TRBD1 matches at 8 bases. The sequence came from a female donor with multiple sclerosis, enrolled in a pregnancy study. Source: CD8+ T cells from peripheral blood mononuclear cells, taken in the second trimester of pregnancy. CDR3 sequence: CASSIGGTGGITGELFF. For the CDR3, the DNA is TGTGCCAGTAGTATAGGGGGGACAGGAGGAATTACCGGGGAGCTGTTTTTT.